These 9 T cell receptor beta chains came from one sample sequenced in a study of CD8 T cells in ankylosing spondylitis. TCRdb ran MiXCR on the 5' RACE reads and lists one entry per CDR3 protein. The table shows 190,000 or so distinct CDR3 sequences, with 10% to 15% occurring only once. The sequenced material came from blood, either unsorted or a sorted T cell fraction (not recorded which). The receptors stem from a male donor with ankylosing spondylitis or in good health (not recorded which).

This rearrangement joins TRBV4-1 to TRBJ2-1; TRBD1 is a possible D gene (5 bases). The CDR3 sequence is 12 residues long. V was clipped by 5 bases and J by 8 bases, with 10 bases between them. Germline V gene lookup returns CDR1 MGHRA and CDR2 YSYEKL. The CDR3 protein is CASSFREHEQFF. In DNA, the CDR3 is TGCGCCAGCAGCTTCAGGGAACATGAGCAGTTCTTC.

This clonotype was counted many times. This chain joins TRBV4-1 and TRBJ2-7; unclear D gene. V dropped 0 bases and J dropped 6 bases, with 15 bases sitting between them. From germline, CDR1 is MGHRA and CDR2 YSYEKL. CDR3 length equals 15 residues. The CDR3 DNA reads as TGCGCCAGCAGCCAAGATATAGCAGTTTTCGTCGAGCAGTACTTC. Protein product: CASSQDIAVFVEQYF.

This rearrangement joins TRBV6-5 to TRBJ2-7; D unresolved. The CDR3 has 12 residues. V was shortened by 6 bases and J by 4 bases, with 10 bases between the two germline ends. Germline CDR1 reads MNHEY; CDR2 reads SVGAGI. CDR3 amino acids: CASSPTLYEQYF. For the CDR3, the DNA is TGTGCCAGCAGCCCGACGCTTTACGAGCAGTACTTC.

This clonotype was recorded a few times. The chain employs TRBV27 and TRBJ2-2, with D possibly being TRBD2 (7 bases). Trimming stripped 7 bases from V and 6 bases from J, with 15 bases between. CDR1 and CDR2 from the germline V gene are MNHEY and SMNVEV (reference sequence). The CDR3 spans 14 residues. In DNA, the CDR3 is TGTGCCAGCAATTATGAGGGGGGGGCCGGGGAGCTGTTTTTT. This sequence encodes CASNYEGGAGELFF.

CDR3 bases: TGTGCCAGCAGCCAGCAGGGGACTGAAGCTTTCTTT. This sequence encodes CASSQQGTEAFF. The rearrangement links TRBV4-2 to TRBJ1-1; D is perhaps TRBD1 (6 bases). The V end lost 3 bases, the J end lost 5 bases, and 7 bases lay between the germline ends. The CDR3 extends over 12 amino acids. Germline lookup yields CDR1 LGHNA and CDR2 YNFKEQ.

This clonotype showed up just a few times. The rearrangement uses TRBV6-5 and TRBJ2-2; 9 positions agree with TRBD1. After removal of 0 bases from V and 7 bases from J, the junction contained 12 bases not matched to a gene. The CDR3 totals 18 residues. Germline V CDR1 and CDR2: MNHEY, SVGAGI. The CDR3 DNA sequence: TGTGCCAGCAGTTACTCATACGGGACAGGGAATGGGAACGGGGAGCTGTTTTTT. It yields the protein CASSYSYGTGNGNGELFF.

CDR3 region: CASSGLAGGMYNEQFF. CDR3 in DNA: TGTGCCAGCAGCGGACTAGCGGGGGGGATGTACAATGAGCAGTTCTTC. The rearrangement joins TRBV9 to TRBJ2-1; 14 bases line up with TRBD2. Germline loops: CDR1 SGDLS, CDR2 YYNGEE. The V segment lost 3 bases and the J segment 4 bases; nucleotides outside the gene matches: 3. This CDR3 region has 16 residues.

This clonotype was counted between two and nine times. CDR3 sequence: CASSFREKLFF. The CDR3 nucleotides are TGTGCCAGCAGCTTTAGGGAAAAACTGTTTTTT. V gene TRBV11-2 combines with J gene TRBJ1-4; D is unresolved. Germline V gene data show CDR1 as SGHAT and CDR2 as FQNNGV. The CDR3 has 11 residues. V dropped 3 bases and J dropped 8 bases, with 4 bases sitting between them.

The chain combines TRBV2 with TRBJ2-5; TRBD2 might be the D (6 bases). Germline V lookup: CDR1 SNHLY, CDR2 FYNNEI. This CDR3 has 15 residues. Between the trimmed V and J ends, which lost 10 bases and 4 bases, there was a span of 22 bases. The CDR3 protein is CATLGGEVRGETQYF. As DNA, the CDR3 is TGTGCCACCCTAGGCGGGGAAGTTCGGGGAGAGACCCAGTACTTC.